This note documents a single T cell receptor beta chain sequence. The antigen is unknown. This sample is part of a study of T cell responses to AZD1222 COVID-19 vaccine. Study-level findings and limits: Spike regions recognized by vaccine-associated CD4 TCRs spanned the protein, led by 160-218 and 743-854. Reports say nearly half of spike-specific TCRs go after unmutated variant regions.

The CDR3 extends over 13 amino acids. Germline CDR1 reads SGHTA; CDR2 reads FQGNSA. The V gene lost 5 bases and the J gene lost 7 bases, with 12 bases spanning the gap. The data were produced by immunoSEQ multiplex PCR, yet TCRdb's version contains in-frame clones alone and is incomplete. This sample has approximately 92,000 clones, with 90% to 95% found just once. This sample comprised peripheral blood, obtained on day 0 of AZD1222 vaccination. This chain uses TRBV7-2 with TRBJ1-5, with a possible D match to TRBD1 (6 bases). This TCR was sampled from an adult in good health. The CDR3 sequence is CASSPQGRQPQHF. The CDR3 DNA is TGTGCCAGCAGCCCACAGGGTCGGCAGCCCCAGCATTTT.